These T cell receptor beta chains were read from a single sample in a study of blood T cells in healthy people across ages. TCRdb analysed the 5' RACE reads with MiXCR anew, one entry per CDR3 protein. The top ten clones hold under 50% of a sample with over 700,000 distinct CDR3 sequences, 53% of them seen once. Source material: blood. These TCRs come from a man at least 80 years old in good health. Both conserved end residues are part of each CDR3. Fields, in order: clone size, D gene, J gene, V gene, CDR3 protein, CDR3 DNA. D genes are given only for firm matches. Clone size is given for some rows only: seen once, a few or many times, or a class if the clone is expanded.

>-|TRBD2|TRBJ2-7|TRBV20-1
CSVGTSGSSYERYF
TGCAGTGTTGGGACTAGCGGGAGCTCCTACGAGCGGTACTTC
>-|-|TRBJ1-1|TRBV6-5
CASSSLGGEAFF
TGTGCCAGCAGTTCTCTGGGAGGTGAAGCTTTCTTT
>-|TRBD2|TRBJ2-7|TRBV6-6
CASSYTSGFSYEQYF
TGTGCCAGCAGTTATACTAGCGGTTTCTCCTACGAGCAGTACTTC
>few|-|TRBJ1-2|TRBV5-1
CASSLATADYYGYTF
TGCGCCAGCAGCTTGGCCACCGCGGATTACTATGGCTACACCTTC
>few|TRBD2|TRBJ2-1|TRBV6-2/TRBV6-3
CASLKRESIHNEQFF
TGTGCCAGTTTAAAGCGGGAGTCCATCCACAATGAGCAGTTCTTC
>few|TRBD2|TRBJ2-2|TRBV6-5
CASSRIPLAGVIPGELFF
TGTGCCAGCAGCCGGATTCCACTAGCGGGAGTGATCCCCGGGGAGCTGTTTTTT
>few|-|TRBJ2-3|TRBV7-2
CASSAVQGGADTQYF
TGTGCCAGCAGCGCCGTACAGGGGGGGGCAGATACGCAGTATTTT
>few|-|TRBJ1-6|TRBV5-6
CASSLRPSPLHF
TGTGCCAGCAGCTTGAGGCCCTCACCCCTCCACTTT
>-|-|TRBJ2-7|TRBV5-1
CASSLGEGLNEQYF
TGCGCCAGCAGCTTGGGTGAGGGGCTCAACGAGCAGTACTTC
>-|TRBD1|TRBJ1-2|TRBV6-6
CASREGQSYGYTF
TGTGCCAGCAGGGAGGGACAGAGCTATGGCTACACCTTC
>-|-|TRBJ2-1|TRBV6-6
CASITSTREEFF
TGTGCCAGCATTACCTCGACTAGAGAGGAGTTCTTC
>-|-|TRBJ2-4|TRBV21-1
CASSSRDRKAKNIQYF
TGTGCCAGCAGCTCGCGGGACAGGAAAGCCAAAAACATTCAGTACTTC
>-|-|TRBJ2-7|TRBV10-3
CAISDFGYEQYF
TGTGCCATCAGTGATTTTGGCTACGAGCAGTACTTC
>-|-|TRBJ2-7|TRBV6-2/TRBV6-3
CASSRTEAYEQYF
TGTGCCAGCAGCAGGACAGAAGCCTACGAGCAGTACTTC
>-|-|TRBJ2-1|TRBV6-2/TRBV6-3
CASNNSRSYNEQFF
TGTGCCAGCAACAACTCCCGATCCTACAATGAGCAGTTCTTC
>-|-|TRBJ2-2|TRBV24-1
CATSDLAGSGTGELFF
TGTGCCACCAGTGATCTGGCCGGGTCGGGGACCGGGGAGCTGTTTTTT
>-|TRBD2|TRBJ2-5|TRBV5-4
CASSLLSGSVETQYF
TGTGCCAGCAGCTTGTTGAGCGGGAGCGTAGAGACCCAGTACTTC
>-|TRBD1|TRBJ2-7|TRBV7-2
CASSLFQDRVEQYF
TGTGCCAGCAGCCTGTTTCAGGACAGGGTCGAGCAGTACTTC
>few|-|TRBJ2-5|TRBV27
CASRVYGYQETQYF
TGTGCCAGCAGGGTCTACGGCTACCAAGAGACCCAGTACTTC
>few|-|TRBJ2-5|TRBV20-1
CSARATGLAQETQYF
TGCAGTGCTAGGGCAACGGGACTTGCACAAGAGACCCAGTACTTC
>-|-|TRBJ1-1|TRBV6-1
CASSEGGDLYPAFF
TGTGCCAGCAGTGAAGGCGGGGACTTATACCCGGCTTTCTTT
>few|TRBD1|TRBJ2-1|TRBV7-2
CAGTGAYEQFF
TGTGCCGGGACAGGGGCCTATGAGCAGTTCTTC
>-|TRBD2|TRBJ2-5|TRBV18
CASSPSSGSGETQYF
TGTGCCAGCTCACCAAGTAGCGGGAGCGGGGAGACCCAGTACTTC
>many|TRBD2|TRBJ2-1|TRBV7-2
CASSLGLAGSSYNEQFF
TGTGCCAGCAGCCTCGGACTAGCGGGCAGCTCCTACAATGAGCAGTTCTTC
>few|-|TRBJ1-2|TRBV6-5
CASSPTLWDGYTF
TGTGCCAGCAGTCCTACCCTATGGGATGGCTACACCTTC
>once|-|TRBJ2-7|TRBV6-5
CASSRVGFAYEQYF
TGTGCCAGCAGCAGAGTAGGGTTCGCCTACGAGCAGTACTTC
>-|-|TRBJ1-6|TRBV27
CASKDSLIYNSPLHF
TGTGCCTCCAAGGACAGTTTGATCTATAATTCACCCCTCCACTTT
>few|TRBD2|TRBJ2-5|TRBV20-1
CSAAGVETQYF
TGCAGTGCGGCGGGAGTAGAGACCCAGTACTTC